The clone carrying this T cell receptor beta chain appeared a few times. Its antigen remains unknown. TCR beta libraries were built with iRepertoire HTBI primers and Arm-PCR of CDR3 regions. Each CDR3 protein is one row after TCRdb ran MiXCR on the multiplex PCR reads. Of some 370,000 distinct CDR3 sequences in the sample, about a fifth were seen once. Specified time point: persistent/refractory GD, antithyroid drugs over 5 years with positive TRAb. PBMC RNA served as the TCR library source. This specimen belongs to a study of regulatory T cells in long-lasting Graves disease. CDR3 length equals 14 residues. Trimming took 3 bases from V and 6 from J; bases not matched to a gene: 8. The germline V gene has CDR1 SGDLS and CDR2 YYNGEE. Study-level points and caveats: Clonotypes that were public and shared totalled fewer than 3,500 in persistent patients versus roughly 1,000 in new patients.

The sequences come from peripheral blood mononuclear cells (PBMCs), collected when the disease was refractory, from a patient treated with antithyroid drugs. The rearrangement links TRBV9 to TRBJ1-1; 7 nucleotides agree with TRBD1. This receptor was obtained from a female donor with Graves disease. The CDR3 sequence: CASSGLTGVSEAFF. In nucleotides, the CDR3 is TGTGCCAGCAGCGGGTTAACAGGGGTTTCTGAAGCTTTCTTT.